Presented here are 3 T cell receptor beta chains from one specimen sequenced in a study of T cells in Graves' hyperthyroidism and ophthalmopathy. Template material for amplifying TCR beta CDR3 regions consisted of RNA transcripts. With the HTBI primer set, the TCR CDR3 went through a first round of RT-PCR. Using its own MiXCR run on the multiplex PCR reads, TCRdb lists one record per CDR3 protein. Among more than 650,000 distinct CDR3 sequences listed, around 15% were seen once. Sequencing input: blood. The receptors were gathered from a woman between 18 and 30 years old with Graves' hyperthyroidism.

This clonotype was picked up many times. The chain uses TRBV20-1 and TRBJ2-1; D not certain. This CDR3 has 14 amino acids. CDR1 and CDR2 (germline): DFQATT, SNEGSKA (reference sequence). The V and J ends lost 0 bases and 3 bases respectively, with 9 bases between them. The CDR3 coding sequence is TGCAGTGCTAGAGATCCGCTACTCTACAATGAGCAGTTCTTC. Translating gives CSARDPLLYNEQFF.

This clonotype was picked up a small number of times. J is TRBJ2-1 and V is TRBV14, with D possibly being TRBD2 (6 bases). The ends were cut back, 6 bases at V and 9 bases at J, with 21 bases in the middle. This CDR3 is built from 15 residues. Germline V gene data show CDR1 as SGHDN and CDR2 as FVKESK. The CDR3 protein is CASSNNQGRGSEQFF. The CDR3 nucleotides are TGTGCCAGCAGTAACAACCAGGGTCGGGGGAGTGAGCAGTTCTTC.

This clonotype appeared many times. The V call is TRBV6-2 or TRBV6-3, the J call TRBJ1-1; 11 nucleotides align to TRBD1. Germline CDR1 reads MNHEY; CDR2 reads SVGEGT. This CDR3 region has 15 residues. The V segment lost 7 bases and the J segment 6 bases; nucleotides outside the gene matches: 10. Written as DNA, the CDR3 is TGTGCCAGCATCCTCCCGGGACAGGGGGTCGCTGAAGCTTTCTTT. Translated, it gives CASILPGQGVAEAFF.